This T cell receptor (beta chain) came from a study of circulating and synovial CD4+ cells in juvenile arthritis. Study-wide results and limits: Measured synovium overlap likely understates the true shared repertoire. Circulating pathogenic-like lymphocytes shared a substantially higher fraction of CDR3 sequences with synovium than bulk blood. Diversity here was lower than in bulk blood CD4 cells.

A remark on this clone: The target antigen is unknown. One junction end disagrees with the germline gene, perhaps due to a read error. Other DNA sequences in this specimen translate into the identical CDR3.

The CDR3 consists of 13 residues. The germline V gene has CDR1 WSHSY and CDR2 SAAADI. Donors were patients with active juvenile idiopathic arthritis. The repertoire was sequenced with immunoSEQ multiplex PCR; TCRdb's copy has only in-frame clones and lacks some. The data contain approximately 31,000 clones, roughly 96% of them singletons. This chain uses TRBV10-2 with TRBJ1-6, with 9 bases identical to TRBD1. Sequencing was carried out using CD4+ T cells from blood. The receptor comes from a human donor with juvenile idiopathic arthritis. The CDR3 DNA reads TGCGCCAGCGGGGGACAGGGTAATTCCCCCCTCCACTTT. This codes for CASGGQGNSPLHF.